What follows describes a single T cell receptor (beta chain). Its antigen has not been determined. Nothing much larger sits one base from this clone, and base qualities are not available. Its CDR3 holds 16 amino acids, cysteine through phenylalanine. The DNA shown is the 48-base CDR3, in frame from base 1. CDR1 SGDLS and CDR2 YYNGEE were looked up in the germline V gene. Relative to germline, V is missing 0 bases and J is missing 4 bases, with 9 bases of the junction outside any gene match. Each collaborating institution followed its own protocols to collect whole blood in K2EDTA tubes. For TCRbeta analysis, collaborator samples were shipped as frozen whole blood, as isolated PBMCs, or as DNA extracted from either sample type. This entry belongs to a study of blood T cell repertoires in COVID-19 (dated by TCRdb to between 2020 and 2021). The study in broad terms: Samples covering the acute and convalescent phases of COVID-19 were provided by collaborators in the United States, Italy and Spain. The prospective study material was composed of cDNA or gDNA derived from T cells, B-cell-depleted T cells, or PBMCs. Deeply sampled blood TCRbeta repertoires from subjects exposed to, actively infected with, or recovered from COVID-19 were included in the dataset. The repertoires were made available in a free public database intended to serve as a resource for research on the immune response to SARS-CoV-2. The samples were drawn from two sources: the first 160 participants of the ongoing ImmuneRACE study, and 1,000 to 1,500 subjects contributed by 6 global collaborators. The sample metadata nearly always contained a de-identified subject ID, COVID-19 status, age in years and sex. Where available, HLA class I and class II types were taken from metadata supplied by the sample provider and were not determined by assay-based typing.

The investigation overall reported the following: The quantity of clinical and demographic metadata differed by source and by participant and was supplied without curation.

The immunoSEQ Assay, a bias-controlled multiplex PCR, was used to amplify TCRbeta CDR3 regions from genomic DNA. The original pipeline was this. Nucleated cell counts per sample were estimated from amplification of reference gene primers within the assay. Sequence reads were collapsed and filtered to measure the absolute abundance of every unique TCRbeta CDR3 rearrangement. For each sample, productive Simpson clonality was calculated as the square root of Simpson's diversity index across productive rearrangements. What TCRdb holds here is the immuneACCESS table cut down to in-frame rearrangements. Part of the clones is not present; checked against another copy, under half of the missing clones reflect an unresolved V gene, and the others are unexplained. The DNA gave D and trimming, while V, J and clone size come from that table. Across this sample there are roughly 280,000 clones, with approximately 86% seen only once. The top ten clonotypes cover 3.6% of the sample.

This TCR was recovered from a man between 18 and 29 years old with active or convalescent COVID-19. Sequencing input: peripheral blood. The chain links TRBV9 with TRBJ1-2; 7 of the junction bases match TRBD1. This receptor has the CDR3 CASSVGDGRQGYGYTF. The nucleotide sequence reads TGTGCCAGCAGCGTAGGTGATGGGCGACAGGGCTATGGCTACACCTTC.